Listed here are 18 T cell receptor beta chains from one sample, sequenced in a study of patients and donors after allogeneic stem cell transplantation. TCRdb called the RT-PCR reads again in MiXCR, with one record for every CDR3 protein. The table records 200,000 to 250,000 distinct CDR3 sequences, around an eighth of them present only once. The sample taken for sequencing was blood, either unsorted or a sorted T cell fraction (not recorded which). The receptor set was obtained from a human donor who was either an allogeneic HSCT recipient or a stem cell or donor lymphocyte infusion donor (not recorded which). It is not recorded whose cells these are; they may come from a transplant donor.

This clonotype was counted between two and nine times. The V and J genes are TRBV6-1 and TRBJ2-1, with TRBD2 matching 8 bases. The V and J ends lost 0 bases and 15 bases, in that order; junction bases with no gene match: 4. CDR3 length: 12 amino acids. CDR1 is MNHNS, CDR2 SASEGT, per germline. The CDR3 DNA reads TGTGCCAGCAGTGAAGCGGGGACTAGGGGGTTCTTC. Its translation is CASSEAGTRGFF.

DNA of the CDR3: TGCGCCAGCAGCCGGGGGGGTGACAGATGGGACACTGAAGCTTTCTTT. Protein sequence: CASSRGGDRWDTEAFF. The V call is TRBV5-1, the J call TRBJ1-1, with a weak D call TRBD1 (5 bases). This CDR3 has 16 amino acids. Looked up from germline, CDR1 is SGHRS and CDR2 is YFSETQ. V was shortened by 4 bases and J by 3 bases, with 19 bases between the two germline ends. The full variable domain, rest sourced from reference TRBV5-1 and TRBJ1-1, is KAGVTQTPRYLIKTRGQQVTLSCSPISGHRSVSWYQQTPGQGLQFLFEYFSETQRNKGNFPGRFSGRQFSNSRSEMNVSTLELGDSALYLCASSRGGDRWDTEAFFGQGTRLTVV.

The rearrangement links TRBV20-1 to TRBJ2-1, with 12 bases lining up with TRBD2. Germline loops: CDR1 DFQATT, CDR2 SNEGSKA (reference sequence). V dropped 5 bases and J dropped 10; count of bases not matched to a gene: 9. The CDR3 sequence is 14 residues long. DNA of the CDR3: TGCAGTGCTGTACTAGCGGGGGGCCCCTGGGAGCAGTTCTTC. This gives the protein CSAVLAGGPWEQFF.

This clonotype was counted only a few times. The chain combines TRBV20-1 with TRBJ1-1, with 8 bases lining up with TRBD1. The V gene end was trimmed by 5 bases and the J gene end by 6 bases; junction bases not matched to a gene: 5. Germline V gene data show CDR1 as DFQATT and CDR2 as SNEGSKA (reference sequence). The length of the CDR3 is 12 residues. This CDR3 reads CSAPRTGSEAFF. Written as DNA, the CDR3 is TGCAGTGCTCCCAGGACAGGGTCTGAAGCTTTCTTT.

V is TRBV3-1 and J is TRBJ2-5, with D hard to call. Germline loops: CDR1 LGHDT, CDR2 YNNKEL (reference sequence). Deletions cut 1 base from V and 0 bases from J, with 3 bases between. The CDR3 totals 13 residues. The CDR3 protein is CASSQVNQETQYF. CDR3 in DNA: TGTGCCAGCAGCCAAGTGAACCAAGAGACCCAGTACTTC.

This clonotype showed up many times. CDR3 sequence (DNA): TGCAGTGCTAGAATGGACAGGGCTGGCTACACCTTC. This sequence encodes CSARMDRAGYTF. The chain carries TRBV20-1 and TRBJ1-2, with 8 nucleotides matching TRBD1. J was trimmed by 7 bases and V by 2 bases; bases with no gene match: 3. The CDR3 sequence is 12 residues long. Germline assignment: CDR1 DFQATT and CDR2 SNEGSKA (reference sequence).

This clonotype was seen a handful of times. This sequence joins TRBV5-1 and TRBJ2-5, with D possibly being TRBD2 (6 bases). This CDR3 region has 15 residues. Germline lookup yields CDR1 SGHRS and CDR2 YFSETQ. V lost 0 bases, J lost 2 bases, and 11 bases lay in between. The CDR3 nucleotides are TGCGCCAGCAGCTTGGTAGCGGTTAATCAAGAGACCCAGTACTTC. It encodes CASSLVAVNQETQYF.

The V and J genes are TRBV6-2 or TRBV6-3 and TRBJ2-3; 12 bases line up with TRBD2. Germline-derived CDR1 and CDR2 are MNHEY and SVGEGT. This CDR3 is 17 amino acids long. V lost 0 bases and J lost 3; bases outside the gene matches: 4. The chain's CDR3 is CASSYSTLAGGTDTQYF. CDR3 bases: TGTGCCAGCAGTTACTCGACACTAGCGGGGGGAACAGATACGCAGTATTTT.

The chain uses TRBV5-6 and TRBJ2-3; no reliable D call. The CDR3 contains 14 residues. Germline V gene lookup returns CDR1 SGHDT and CDR2 YYEEEE. V was cut by 5 bases and J by 4 bases, with 14 bases left in between. CDR3: CASRLASYSDTQYF. The DNA of the CDR3 is TGTGCCAGCAGACTTGCCAGTTACTCAGATACGCAGTATTTT.

The chain couples TRBV5-6 to TRBJ1-2; 7 bases map to TRBD1. The CDR3 runs to 15 residues. Germline V gene data show CDR1 as SGHDT and CDR2 as YYEEEE. The junction had 10 bases not matched to a gene; V was cut back by 5 bases and J by 3 bases. CDR3 nucleotide sequence: TGTGCCAGCAGGCCGAACAGGGGTATCCACTATGGCTACACCTTC. The encoded protein is CASRPNRGIHYGYTF.

The chain joins TRBV6-1 to TRBJ1-6; D unresolved. From germline, CDR1 is MNHNS and CDR2 SASEGT. Between the trimmed V and J ends, which lost 7 bases and 9 bases, there was a span of 13 bases. CDR3 size: 13 residues. This CDR3 is CASTQTLGSPLHF. In DNA, the CDR3 is TGTGCCAGCACCCAGACTCTGGGTTCACCCCTCCACTTT.

In this sample, this clonotype turned up a few times. This rearrangement joins TRBV6-2 or TRBV6-3 to TRBJ2-5, with D unclear. Germline CDR1 is MNHEY and CDR2 is SVGEGT. The CDR3 is 13 residues long. The V end lost 6 bases, the J end lost 2 bases, and 10 bases lay between the germline ends. This CDR3 is CASRRSTQETQYF. The CDR3 DNA is TGTGCCAGCAGACGAAGCACACAAGAGACCCAGTACTTC.

This clonotype was observed many times. CDR3 DNA: TGCGCCAGCAGCTTGGGACGGACTGTACGGACAGATACGCAGTATTTT. Encoded protein: CASSLGRTVRTDTQYF. The rearrangement links TRBV5-1 to TRBJ2-3; a weak D match, TRBD2 (5 bases). V lost 0 bases and J lost 3, with 14 bases in between. Germline CDR1 reads SGHRS; CDR2 reads YFSETQ. The CDR3 extends over 16 amino acids. Full variable domain (remainder filled in from reference TRBV5-1 and TRBJ2-3): KAGVTQTPRYLIKTRGQQVTLSCSPISGHRSVSWYQQTPGQGLQFLFEYFSETQRNKGNFPGRFSGRQFSNSRSEMNVSTLELGDSALYLCASSLGRTVRTDTQYFGPGTRLTVL.

The sample holds many counts of this clonotype. Written as DNA, the CDR3 is TGTGCCAGCAGCCAAGGGGGGTATAGCTACAATGAGCAGTTCTTC. This encodes CASSQGGYSYNEQFF. The chain employs TRBV3-1 and TRBJ2-1; D may match TRBD1 or TRBD2 (5 bases each). The CDR3 covers 15 residues. Per germline, CDR1 LGHDT and CDR2 YNNKEL (reference sequence). Trimming shortened V by 1 base and J by 3 bases, and 10 bases separated the two germline ends.

This clonotype was detected only a few times. The genes are TRBV7-3 and TRBJ2-7, with 8 bases fitting TRBD1. The CDR3 is made up of 20 amino acids. Germline V gene lookup returns CDR1 SGHTA and CDR2 FQGTGA. V gave up 5 bases and J gave up 7 bases; unmatched junction bases: 28. This CDR3 is CASSPNPLLRLAPTGGEQYF. CDR3 nucleotides: TGTGCCAGCAGCCCAAACCCCCTGCTACGGTTAGCACCCACAGGGGGGGAGCAGTACTTC.

This clonotype was picked up many times. The chain couples TRBV20-1 to TRBJ2-1; 9 nucleotides match TRBD2. V was pared by 1 base and J by 5 bases, with 12 bases of the junction left unmatched. CDR3 size: 17 residues. From germline, CDR1 is DFQATT and CDR2 SNEGSKA (reference sequence). The CDR3 spells CSARGPLGTSLNNEQFF. In DNA, the CDR3 is TGCAGTGCTAGAGGTCCACTCGGGACTAGCCTAAACAATGAGCAGTTCTTC.

CDR3 region: CASRELHEQYF. The CDR3 DNA is TGCGCCAGCCGGGAACTCCACGAGCAGTACTTC. The rearrangement links TRBV5-1 to TRBJ2-7; tentative D call: TRBD2 (5 bases). Trimming cost V 7 bases and J 5 bases, with 10 bases left between them. In germline, CDR1 is SGHRS, CDR2 YFSETQ. The CDR3 runs 11 residues.

Many counts were recorded for this clonotype. The rearrangement links TRBV28 to TRBJ2-3; 7 positions match TRBD1. This CDR3 contains 14 residues. CDR1 MDHEN and CDR2 SYDVKM come from the germline V gene. Trimming cost V 10 bases and J 1 base; bases outside gene matches: 8. The CDR3 is CATVTDRGTDTQYF. The CDR3 DNA reads TGTGCCACCGTAACCGACAGGGGCACAGATACGCAGTATTTT.